This record covers a single T cell receptor (beta chain). As yet, its antigen is unknown. This sample was included in a study of T cell responses to AZD1222 COVID-19 vaccine. Study-level results: In a largely white British group with more females than males, clonal diversity was possibly underestimated. There were repertoire samples only from the period after the peak T cell response. Among AZD1222 vaccinees, only 5 or 6 were seropositive at baseline.

Measured with immunoSEQ multiplex PCR; TCRdb has only the in-frame clones, and not every one. The table shows 70,000 to 95,000 clones, with approximately 90% occurring only once. Germline loops: CDR1 LNHDA, CDR2 SQIVND (reference sequence). V was shortened by 7 bases and J by 0 bases, with 18 bases between the two germline ends. CDR3 length: 16 amino acids. This TCR came from an adult in good health. V gene TRBV19 combines with J gene TRBJ1-2; D might be TRBD1 (5 bases). The sample consisted of peripheral blood, taken on day 0 of MenACWY control vaccination. The CDR3 reads CASTNYGTPANYGYTF. CDR3 bases: TGTGCCAGTACTAATTACGGGACCCCAGCTAACTATGGCTACACCTTC.